This entry concerns a single T cell receptor beta chain. What it recognizes is unknown. The data originate from a study of OX40 agonist ivuxolimab in advanced cancers. Study-wide background: Cancers in dose escalation were hepatocellular, melanoma, renal cell and head and neck. Whole-study results and caveats: Clonal expansion from baseline to week 6 occurred in both CD4+ and CD8+ T cells. Antigens targeted by the expanded peripheral T cells were not determined.

The CDR3 has 19 amino acids. Method: immunoSEQ multiplex PCR; TCRdb's copy keeps in-frame clones and lacks some. The data contain around 50,000 clones, over 80% of them singletons. This material consisted of CD4+ or CD8+ T cells sorted from blood, taken in a trial of the OX40 agonist ivuxolimab. The receptor was isolated from an adult with an advanced solid tumor such as melanoma, head and neck, liver or kidney cancer. The chain has TRBV21-1 and TRBJ2-1; the table's D call of TRBD2 was not tested on the DNA. TRBV21-1 is tagged as a pseudogene. CDR3 in amino acids: CASSKFLTCHLGLYNEQFF. CDR3 bases: TGTGCCAGCAGCAAGTTCCTAACCTGCCATCTGGGACTGTACAATGAGCAGTTCTTC.